The 4 T cell receptor beta chains in this list originate from one sample, sequenced in a study of response to subunit inactivated influenza vaccine. MiXCR was run by TCRdb on the RT-PCR reads, yielding one entry per CDR3 protein. The repertoire has hundreds of thousands of distinct CDR3 sequences, approximately 13% of them found once; the top ten carry 6.5% to 8.5%. The source material was PBMCs from blood, sampled about 14 days before vaccination. The receptors were gathered from a man in his fifties or sixties who received an inactivated influenza vaccine.

V usage is TRBV6-5 and J usage is TRBJ2-1; 8 nucleotides agree with TRBD1. V was pared by 2 bases and J by 1 base, with 4 bases of the junction left unmatched. CDR1 is MNHEY, CDR2 SVGAGI, per germline. The CDR3 runs 16 residues. Here the CDR3 reads CASSYTGGRSYNEQFF. CDR3 bases: TGTGCCAGCAGTTACACAGGGGGAAGGTCCTACAATGAGCAGTTCTTC.

Details on this clonotype: This may arise from a read error, as a much more abundant clone is one base away. The CDR3 nucleotides read TGCGCCAGCAGCTTGATGACAGAAGAGACCCTGTACTTC. The encoded protein is CASSLMTEETLYF. The chain is built from TRBV5-1 and TRBJ2-5; D may be TRBD1 (5 bases). Germline V lookup: CDR1 SGHRS, CDR2 YFSETQ. The length of the CDR3 is 13 residues.

This clonotype showed up many times. The chain couples TRBV25-1 to TRBJ1-3, with D possibly matching TRBD1 (5 bases). V lost 6 bases to trimming and J lost 4 bases, with 19 bases between them. CDR1 MGHDK and CDR2 SYGVNS come from the germline V gene. The CDR3 length is 16 residues. The CDR3: CASRRGQGSGGNTIYF. The CDR3 region has the DNA TGTGCCAGCAGAAGAGGGCAGGGCTCGGGCGGAAACACCATATATTTT. Full variable domain (missing parts from reference TRBV25-1 and TRBJ1-3): EADIYQTPRYLVIGTGKKITLECSQTMGHDKMYWYQQDPGMELHLIHYSYGVNSTEKGDLSSESTVSRIRTEHFPLTLESARPSHTSQYLCASRRGQGSGGNTIYFGEGSWLTVV.

The chain carries TRBV7-9 and TRBJ2-1, with unresolved D. CDR3 length equals 17 residues. Germline V gene lookup returns CDR1 SEHNR and CDR2 FQNEAQ (reference sequence). Deletions cut 5 bases from V and 4 bases from J, with 21 bases between. This chain's CDR3 is CASSPHKGPLLYNEQFF. For the CDR3, the DNA is TGTGCCAGCAGCCCCCATAAGGGCCCTCTCTTATACAATGAGCAGTTCTTC.